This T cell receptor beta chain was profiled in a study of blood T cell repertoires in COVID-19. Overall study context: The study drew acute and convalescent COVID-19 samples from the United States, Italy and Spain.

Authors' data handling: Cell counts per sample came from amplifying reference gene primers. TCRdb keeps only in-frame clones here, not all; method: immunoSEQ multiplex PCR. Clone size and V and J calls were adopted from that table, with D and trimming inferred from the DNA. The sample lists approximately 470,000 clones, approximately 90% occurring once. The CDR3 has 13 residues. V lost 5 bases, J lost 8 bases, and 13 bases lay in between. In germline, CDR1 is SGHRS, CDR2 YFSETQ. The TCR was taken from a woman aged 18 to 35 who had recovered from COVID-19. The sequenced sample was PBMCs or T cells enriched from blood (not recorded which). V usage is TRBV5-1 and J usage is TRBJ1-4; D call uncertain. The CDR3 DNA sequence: TGCGCCAGCAGAGGAGGGTTAGGGGAAAAACTGTTTTTT. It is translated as CASRGGLGEKLFF. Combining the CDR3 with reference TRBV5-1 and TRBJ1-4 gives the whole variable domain KAGVTQTPRYLIKTRGQQVTLSCSPISGHRSVSWYQQTPGQGLQFLFEYFSETQRNKGNFPGRFSGRQFSNSRSEMNVSTLELGDSALYLCASRGGLGEKLFFGSGTQLSVL.